The sequence of this T cell receptor beta chain was determined in a study of shared T cell receptors in the human thymus. Some clones are missing from TCRdb's copy, which holds only in-frame ones; the method was immunoSEQ multiplex PCR. The profile shows 720,000 or so clones, 80% to 90% of them singletons. The same data also contributed to another study, on human thymus T cells. This second study says: Donors were healthy Finnish infants having corrective surgery for congenital heart defects.

The TCR was taken from a girl under three years old with a congenital heart defect. The sample taken for sequencing was thymocytes.

In DNA form, the CDR3 reads TGCGCCAGCAGCCTGGGACAGGCCGAAGGAGAGACCCAGTACTTC. It translates to CASSLGQAEGETQYF. This sequence joins TRBV5-1 and TRBJ2-5, with TRBD1 identical over 8 bases. Germline CDR1 is SGHRS and CDR2 is YFSETQ. The junction had 9 bases not matched to a gene; V was cut back by 4 bases and J by 4 bases. The CDR3 contains 15 residues.